The clone carrying this T cell receptor (beta chain) was seen only once. Its specificity is unknown. Documented time point: pre-treatment sample, taken before nivolumab and TIL therapy. Most excised metastases sampled were pleural nodules or supraclavicular lymph nodes. Enrollment ran from late 2017 to January 2020. The data originate from a study of TIL therapy for anti-PD-1-resistant metastatic lung cancer. Study findings and constraints: Patients were highly selected, enriched for treatment-naive, never-smoker and oncogene-addicted cases. Compared with baseline intratumoral T cells, expanded TIL cultures were more clonal and less diverse (approximately 6.6% vs 31%).

Germline V gene sequence: CDR1 SGHTA, CDR2 FQGNSA. V gave up 4 bases and J gave up 8 bases, with 17 bases separating them. CDR3 size: 15 residues. The libraries were made with immunoSEQ v3. Sequenced by immunoSEQ multiplex PCR; TCRdb stores in-frame clones only, minus some. The sample lists about 7,000 clones; 60% to 80% were seen once. The input for sequencing was tumor tissue, taken at baseline. V gene TRBV7-2 combines with J gene TRBJ1-4; a weak D match, TRBD1 (6 bases). The sequence came from a person aged 25 to 85 with non-small cell lung cancer. Written as DNA, the CDR3 is TGTGCCAGCAGCTCCAGCGCAGGGGCTGGCGAAAAACTGTTTTTT. Amino acids: CASSSSAGAGEKLFF. Using reference TRBV7-2 and TRBJ1-4 for the parts outside the CDR3, the full variable domain is GAGVSQSPSNKVTEKGKDVELRCDPISGHTALYWYRQSLGQGLEFLIYFQGNSAPDKSGLPSDRFSAERTGGSVSTLTIQRTQQEDSAVYLCASSSSAGAGEKLFFGSGTQLSVL.